What follows is one T cell receptor beta chain and its context. What it binds is unknown. These data originate in a study of cytomegalovirus exposure and HLA in healthy donors. Study outcomes and limitations: Roughly 170 TCR beta chains were listed as cytomegalovirus-associated. Reports indicate that TCR beta sequences accurately predicted the HLA-A and HLA-B alleles of most subjects.

The PCR ran on 60 Vbeta and 13 Jbeta primers. Profiled with immunoSEQ multiplex PCR; TCRdb holds only in-frame clones, not every one. Of more than 85,000 clones in the sample, over 65% were seen once. This receptor was taken from a man aged 40-50 years in good health and CMV-seropositive. The sample consisted of PBMCs.

The CDR3 loop is CASSSRGESSYEQYF. CDR3 bases: TGTGCCAGCAGTTCCAGGGGGGAAAGCTCCTACGAGCAGTACTTC. The rearrangement joins TRBV28 to TRBJ2-7; TRBD1 might be the D (7 bases). V lost 4 bases and J 0 bases, leaving 13 bases between the germline ends. This CDR3 spans 15 amino acids. The V gene's germline CDR1 is MDHEN and CDR2 SYDVKM.